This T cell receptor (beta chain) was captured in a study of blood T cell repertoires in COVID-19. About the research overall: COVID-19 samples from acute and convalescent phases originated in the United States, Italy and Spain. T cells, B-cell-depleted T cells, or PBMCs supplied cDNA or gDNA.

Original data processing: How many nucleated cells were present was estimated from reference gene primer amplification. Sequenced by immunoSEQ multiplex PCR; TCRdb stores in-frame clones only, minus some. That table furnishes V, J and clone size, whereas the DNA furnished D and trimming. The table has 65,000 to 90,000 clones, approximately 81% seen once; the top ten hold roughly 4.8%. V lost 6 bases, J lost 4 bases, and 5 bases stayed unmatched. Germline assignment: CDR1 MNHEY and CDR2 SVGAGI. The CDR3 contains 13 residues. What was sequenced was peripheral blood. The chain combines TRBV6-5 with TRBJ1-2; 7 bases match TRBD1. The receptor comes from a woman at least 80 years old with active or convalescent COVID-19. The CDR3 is CASRIDRAYGYTF. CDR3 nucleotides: TGTGCCAGCAGGATAGACAGGGCCTATGGCTACACCTTC.